A selection of T cell receptor beta chains follows, all from one sample in a study of T-cell memory formation after mild COVID-19. TCRdb fed the 5' RACE reads into MiXCR, producing one record per CDR3 protein. The repertoire holds 300,000 to 350,000 distinct CDR3 sequences, with roughly 13% as singletons. The sample taken for sequencing was PBMCs or a T cell subset sorted from them (not recorded which). The receptor source for this set is a man aged 18 to 30 who had mild COVID-19 (a few samples of this study predate the infection). Cell type and time point are not known. The CDR3 runs from the conserved cysteine through the conserved F or W. Fields, in order: CDR3 length, V gene, J gene, clone size, CDR3 protein. Not all rows give a size; the values are once, few, many and, for expanded clones, a class.

16	TRBV7-9	TRBJ1-4	.	CASSLGTGGRNEKLFF
15	TRBV5-1	TRBJ2-1	many	CASSLAGGPWNEQFF
14	TRBV12-3/TRBV12-4	TRBJ1-1	few	CASSSADKNTEAFF
15	TRBV6-5	TRBJ1-3	few	CASSSNRGRGNTIYF
15	TRBV5-5	TRBJ1-1	few	CASSNDRGGYTEAFF
12	TRBV6-6	TRBJ1-5	once	CASSYNAGFQHF
12	TRBV3-2	TRBJ2-5	few	CARQGAEETQYF
15	TRBV6-5	TRBJ1-2	.	CASSSPTLGYYGYTF
16	TRBV7-2	TRBJ2-2	few	CASTTSGEQGPGELFF
16	TRBV7-3	TRBJ2-2	few	CASSPQPPGGTGELFF
15	TRBV7-2	TRBJ1-2	few	CATAPEKLRNYGYTF
14	TRBV6-1	TRBJ2-1	.	CASRSGGDSNEQFF
16	TRBV5-5	TRBJ1-5	.	CASSLGGGATNQPQHF
16	TRBV7-9	TRBJ2-3	.	CASSPWERGGTDTQYF
17	TRBV12-3/TRBV12-4	TRBJ1-5	few	CASTPNLAGTGNQPQHF
12	TRBV12-3/TRBV12-4	TRBJ1-4	.	CASNLWGEKLFF
15	TRBV6-5	TRBJ1-1	.	CASRGGQAGSAEAFF
16	TRBV4-2	TRBJ1-1	few	CASSPRPDRGIGEAFF
13	TRBV5-1	TRBJ2-1	.	CASSRAGVDEQFF
15	TRBV6-5	TRBJ2-7	few	CASSYSRLAAYEQYF
15	TRBV2	TRBJ2-7	few	CASNTGRGRSYEQYF
16	TRBV6-5	TRBJ2-5	few	CASSRGEGTSGETQYF
16	TRBV7-3	TRBJ2-6	.	CASSTLPGAGANVLTF